The 11 T cell receptor beta chains listed next were all sequenced from one sample in a study of T-cell reconstitution after alpha-beta-depleted transplantation in children. A library of TCRbeta sequences, prepared with unique molecular identifiers, was generated. TCRdb analysed the PCR reads with MiXCR anew, one entry per CDR3 protein. The sample shows a few hundred thousand distinct CDR3 sequences, 10% to 15% of them seen only once. The source was PBMCs, mostly from graft donor cells, collected 360 days after TCRalphabeta/CD19-depleted stem cell transplant. The receptor source for this set is a male patient under 18 who had a stem cell transplant for acute myeloid leukemia, so the T cells may come from the graft donor.

The rearrangement uses TRBV6-5 and TRBJ1-5; 7 positions match TRBD1. The CDR3 loop spans 12 amino acids. V gave up 8 bases and J gave up 7 bases; unmatched junction bases: 5. CDR1 is MNHEY and CDR2 is SVGAGI in the germline V gene. Here the CDR3 reads CASSTGTQPQHF. The CDR3 DNA reads as TGTGCCAGCTCGACAGGGACCCAGCCCCAGCATTTT.

This clonotype has just a few counts. The chain employs TRBV5-1 and TRBJ2-7; 9 bases agree with TRBD1. The CDR3 spans 15 residues. With V trimmed by 4 bases and J by 3 bases, 8 bases remained unmatched. Germline lookup yields CDR1 SGHRS and CDR2 YFSETQ. CDR3 in amino acids: CASSQDRGLYYEQYF. Written as DNA, the CDR3 is TGCGCCAGCAGCCAAGACAGGGGGTTGTACTACGAGCAGTACTTC.

This chain joins TRBV9 and TRBJ2-7; TRBD2 matches at 12 bases. The J segment lost 4 bases and the V segment lost 4 bases, leaving 6 bases of the junction unmatched. The germline CDR1 and CDR2 sequences are SGDLS and YYNGEE. The CDR3 extends over 15 amino acids. The CDR3 loop is CASSPRLAGEYEQYF. The CDR3 DNA sequence: TGTGCCAGCAGCCCCAGACTAGCGGGAGAATACGAGCAGTACTTC. Variable domain in full (rest from reference TRBV9 and TRBJ2-7): DSGVTQTPKHLITATGQRVTLRCSPRSGDLSVYWYQQSLDQGLQFLIQYYNGEERAKGNILERFSAQQFPDLHSELNLSSLELGDSALYFCASSPRLAGEYEQYFGPGTRLTVT.

DNA for the CDR3: TGTGCCAGCAGCTACCGTTTTTTAGCGGGAGCCGGCAGGAACACAGATACGCAGTATTTT. This gives the protein CASSYRFLAGAGRNTDTQYF. This chain uses TRBV6-2 or TRBV6-3 with TRBJ2-3; 9 bases match TRBD2. The CDR3 has 20 residues. Germline values: CDR1 MNHEY, CDR2 SVGEGT. V dropped 6 bases and J dropped 2; count of bases not matched to a gene: 21.

Only a few counts were recorded for this clonotype. V usage is TRBV30 and J usage is TRBJ2-3; tentatively, D is TRBD2 (5 bases). The CDR3 has 12 amino acids. Germline loops: CDR1 GTSNPN, CDR2 SVGIG (reference sequence). The V and J ends lost 6 bases and 3 bases respectively, with 10 bases between them. The CDR3 here is CACRTGTDTQYF. The CDR3 nucleotides are TGTGCCTGCAGGACGGGGACAGATACGCAGTATTTT.

This clonotype was counted only a few times. V gene TRBV20-1 combines with J gene TRBJ2-3; D remains ambiguous. This CDR3 has 11 amino acids. Trimming stripped 5 bases from V and 5 bases from J, with 8 bases between. The V gene's germline CDR1 is DFQATT and CDR2 SNEGSKA (reference sequence). The CDR3: CSASFLDTQYF. Written as DNA, the CDR3 is TGCAGTGCTTCCTTTCTAGATACGCAGTATTTT.

In its sample, this clonotype was seen a few times. This chain uses TRBV5-1 with TRBJ1-3; perhaps TRBD1 as D (5 bases). V was clipped by 4 bases and J by 0 bases, with 8 bases between them. The CDR3 extends over 14 amino acids. Germline assignment: CDR1 SGHRS and CDR2 YFSETQ. The DNA for the CDR3 is TGCGCCAGCAGCCAGGGAGACTCTGGAAACACCATATATTTT. Amino acids: CASSQGDSGNTIYF. The full variable domain, rest sourced from reference TRBV5-1 and TRBJ1-3, is KAGVTQTPRYLIKTRGQQVTLSCSPISGHRSVSWYQQTPGQGLQFLFEYFSETQRNKGNFPGRFSGRQFSNSRSEMNVSTLELGDSALYLCASSQGDSGNTIYFGEGSWLTVV.

This clonotype was observed a few times. CDR3 protein: CASSSAGQGPTYEQYF. CDR3 DNA sequence: TGTGCCAGCAGTTCCGCCGGACAGGGACCCACTTACGAGCAGTACTTC. The chain has TRBV6-5 and TRBJ2-7, with 8 bases aligning to TRBD1. Germline values: CDR1 MNHEY, CDR2 SVGAGI. The CDR3 consists of 16 residues. V dropped 4 bases and J dropped 4; count of bases not matched to a gene: 12.

This clonotype has ten or more counts. This sequence joins TRBV14 and TRBJ2-2, with unresolved D. The CDR3 has 14 amino acids. CDR1 and CDR2 (germline): SGHDN, FVKESK. Trimming cost V 1 base and J 7 bases, with 10 bases left between them. The CDR3 nucleotides are TGTGCCAGCAGCCAAGGGGTTCGGAGCGGGGAGCTGTTTTTT. This translates into CASSQGVRSGELFF.

This clonotype was counted many times. The J gene is TRBJ2-1, the V gene TRBV20-1; 12 bases are shared with TRBD2. From germline, CDR1 is DFQATT and CDR2 SNEGSKA (reference sequence). Trimming cost V 0 bases and J 9 bases; bases outside gene matches: 6. The CDR3 is 15 residues long. CDR3 bases: TGCAGTGCTAGAGATCTAGCGGGAGGGCCCCGTGAGCAGTTCTTC. It codes for CSARDLAGGPREQFF.

This clonotype was picked up a small number of times. The V gene is TRBV7-9, the J gene TRBJ2-7; possibly TRBD1 for D (5 bases). The germline V gene has CDR1 SEHNR and CDR2 FQNEAQ (reference sequence). The CDR3 length is 15 residues. Trimming took off 1 base at V and 3 bases at J, with 13 bases between the two ends. The CDR3 loop is CASSLDETAIYEQYF. The DNA for the CDR3 is TGTGCCAGCAGCTTAGATGAGACAGCGATCTACGAGCAGTACTTC.